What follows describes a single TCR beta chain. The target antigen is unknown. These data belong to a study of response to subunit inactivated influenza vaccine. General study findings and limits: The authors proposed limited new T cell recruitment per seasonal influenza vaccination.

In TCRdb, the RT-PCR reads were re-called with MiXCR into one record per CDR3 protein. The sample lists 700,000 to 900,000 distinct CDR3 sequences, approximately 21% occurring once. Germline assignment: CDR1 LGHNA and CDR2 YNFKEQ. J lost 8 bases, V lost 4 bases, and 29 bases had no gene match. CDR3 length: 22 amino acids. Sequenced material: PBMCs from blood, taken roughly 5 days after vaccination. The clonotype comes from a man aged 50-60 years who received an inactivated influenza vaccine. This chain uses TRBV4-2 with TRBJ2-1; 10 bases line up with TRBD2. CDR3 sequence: CASSLAAPGTSVSTLKDHEQFF. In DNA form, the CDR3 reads TGTGCCAGCAGCCTCGCGGCCCCCGGGACTAGCGTCTCAACCCTCAAGGACCATGAGCAGTTCTTC.